This TCR beta chain was sequenced for a study of immune reconstitution after stem cell transplant in scleroderma. The ends were cut back, 6 bases at V and 6 bases at J, with 17 bases in the middle. CDR1 and CDR2 from the germline V gene are WSHSY and SAAADI. This CDR3 contains 15 residues. TCRdb analysed the RT-PCR reads with MiXCR anew, one entry per CDR3 protein. The sample lists several thousand distinct CDR3 sequences; 8% were seen once. Relative to its sample, this clonotype is medium-sized. V and J are TRBV10-2 and TRBJ1-4; D is unclear. This clonotype was sampled from a male donor with systemic sclerosis. The sample was collected before or after autologous hematopoietic stem cell transplantation (not recorded which). CDR3 DNA sequence: TGCGCCAGCAGGAGGGTCGCAAGGGATGATGAAAAACTGTTTTTT. Protein product: CASRRVARDDEKLFF.